This is a list of T cell receptor beta chains from one sample in a study of stem cell transplantation in POMP-related autoinflammatory disease. The table came from immunoSEQ multiplex PCR; TCRdb's copy has only in-frame clones and leaves some out. The sample has a few hundred clones, around 83% seen once. The sequenced sample was CD4+ follicular helper T cells (Tfh) from PBMCs, obtained before stem cell transplantation. These receptors were collected from a human donor with POMP-related autoinflammation and immune dysregulation (PRAID). Each CDR3 is given with its conserved first and last residue. Each record gives: J gene, clone size, D gene, V gene, CDR3 DNA, CDR3 protein. A D gene is named only where the DNA matches it firmly. Clone size is shown for a subset of rows, as once, few, many or a class of expanded clone.

j_call: TRBJ2-1; clone_size: NA; d_call: TRBD1; v_call: TRBV6-6; cdr3_nt: TGTGCCAGCAGTTACCCCGGACAGGTCCAGTACAATGAGCAGTTCTTC; cdr3_aa: CASSYPGQVQYNEQFF
j_call: TRBJ2-2; clone_size: NA; d_call: TRBD2; v_call: TRBV4-1; cdr3_nt: TGCGCCAGCAGCCATCCAACTAGCGGGGGGGCGGCCGGGGAGCTGTTTTTT; cdr3_aa: CASSHPTSGGAAGELFF
j_call: TRBJ2-3; clone_size: NA; d_call: NA; v_call: TRBV18; cdr3_nt: TGTGCCAGCTCACCCGCTCTTGGACAAACTACGCAGTATTTT; cdr3_aa: CASSPALGQTTQYF
j_call: TRBJ1-1; clone_size: once; d_call: NA; v_call: TRBV5-1; cdr3_nt: TGCGCCAGCAGCTTGTGGGGGAACACTGAAGCTTTCTTT; cdr3_aa: CASSLWGNTEAFF
j_call: TRBJ1-3; clone_size: NA; d_call: NA; v_call: TRBV19; cdr3_nt: TGTGCCAGTAGTATTGGTGAATCTGGAAACACCATATATTTT; cdr3_aa: CASSIGESGNTIYF
j_call: TRBJ1-1; clone_size: NA; d_call: NA; v_call: TRBV5-1; cdr3_nt: TGCGCCAGCAGCTTGTCAAGTGGAGGGAACACTGAAGCTTTCTTT; cdr3_aa: CASSLSSGGNTEAFF
j_call: TRBJ2-3; clone_size: NA; d_call: TRBD1; v_call: TRBV6-1; cdr3_nt: TGTGCCAGCAGTGAACAGGGGGCAGATACGCAGTATTTT; cdr3_aa: CASSEQGADTQYF
j_call: TRBJ2-2; clone_size: NA; d_call: TRBD2; v_call: TRBV5-1; cdr3_nt: TGCGCCAGCAGCCACTTGGCCGTGGGGGGGGCGAACACCGGGGAGCTGTTTTTT; cdr3_aa: CASSHLAVGGANTGELFF
j_call: TRBJ1-5; clone_size: NA; d_call: NA; v_call: TRBV6-1; cdr3_nt: TGTGCCAGCAGCCAGGGTCTAAATCAGCCCCAGCATTTT; cdr3_aa: CASSQGLNQPQHF
j_call: TRBJ2-1; clone_size: NA; d_call: TRBD2; v_call: TRBV7-2; cdr3_nt: TGTGCCAGCAGCTTAGGACTAGCGGGGGTGTACAATGAGCAGTTCTTC; cdr3_aa: CASSLGLAGVYNEQFF
j_call: TRBJ2-7; clone_size: NA; d_call: TRBD2; v_call: TRBV5-5; cdr3_nt: TGTGCCAGCCGCCTTTTAGCGGGAGACTACGAGCAGTACTTC; cdr3_aa: CASRLLAGDYEQYF
j_call: TRBJ2-3; clone_size: once; d_call: TRBD2; v_call: TRBV4-1; cdr3_nt: TGCGCCAGCAGCCAAGAGCAAGCGGGGGGAACAGATACGCAGTATTTT; cdr3_aa: CASSQEQAGGTDTQYF
j_call: TRBJ2-2; clone_size: NA; d_call: TRBD2; v_call: TRBV6-5; cdr3_nt: TGTGCCAGCAGCGGACTAGCGGGAAATACCGGGGAGCTGTTTTTT; cdr3_aa: CASSGLAGNTGELFF
j_call: TRBJ2-5; clone_size: NA; d_call: NA; v_call: TRBV4-1; cdr3_nt: TGCGCCAGCAGCCAAACCGGGCCCCGAGGGGAGACCCAGTACTTC; cdr3_aa: CASSQTGPRGETQYF
j_call: TRBJ2-4; clone_size: once; d_call: NA; v_call: TRBV6-6; cdr3_nt: TGTGCCAGCAGCCGACAGGTCGACGCCAAAAACATTCAGTACTTC; cdr3_aa: CASSRQVDAKNIQYF
j_call: TRBJ2-6; clone_size: once; d_call: NA; v_call: TRBV25-1; cdr3_nt: TGTGCCAGCAGTACGTTTGTTGGACAAAGTCGGGCCAACGTCCTGACTTTC; cdr3_aa: CASSTFVGQSRANVLTF
j_call: TRBJ1-1; clone_size: NA; d_call: NA; v_call: TRBV7-9; cdr3_nt: TGTGCCAGCAGCTTATCGGGTGGGACCGTACTCGAAGCTTTCTTT; cdr3_aa: CASSLSGGTVLEAFF
j_call: TRBJ1-5; clone_size: NA; d_call: NA; v_call: TRBV11-2; cdr3_nt: TGTGCCAGCAGCTTAGATGCAGGGGGCAATCAGCCCCAGCATTTT; cdr3_aa: CASSLDAGGNQPQHF
j_call: TRBJ1-1; clone_size: few; d_call: NA; v_call: TRBV10-2; cdr3_nt: TGCGCCAGCAGTGAGACCAGGGTAACTGAAGCTTTCTTT; cdr3_aa: CASSETRVTEAFF
j_call: TRBJ2-1; clone_size: NA; d_call: NA; v_call: TRBV29-1; cdr3_nt: TGCAGCGTTTCTAGTGTTGGAGAGCAGTTCTTC; cdr3_aa: CSVSSVGEQFF
j_call: TRBJ1-1; clone_size: NA; d_call: TRBD1; v_call: TRBV5-1; cdr3_nt: TGCGCCAGCAGCTTCGACAGGGGAACCGAAGCTTTCTTT; cdr3_aa: CASSFDRGTEAFF
j_call: TRBJ2-2; clone_size: NA; d_call: TRBD1; v_call: TRBV5-1; cdr3_nt: TGCGCCAGCAGCTACTTAAGACAGGGTGGCGGGGAGCTGTTTTTT; cdr3_aa: CASSYLRQGGGELFF
j_call: TRBJ1-6; clone_size: NA; d_call: TRBD1; v_call: TRBV7-3; cdr3_nt: TGTGCCAGCAGCTGGGACAGGGAGTCACCCCTCCACTTT; cdr3_aa: CASSWDRESPLHF
j_call: TRBJ1-5; clone_size: NA; d_call: NA; v_call: TRBV27; cdr3_nt: TGTGCCAGCAGTCCCAAGAACAGCAATCAGCCCCAGCATTTT; cdr3_aa: CASSPKNSNQPQHF
j_call: TRBJ2-1; clone_size: NA; d_call: TRBD2; v_call: TRBV9; cdr3_nt: TGTGCCAGCAGCCCGGGACTATCGAGCTCCTACAATGAGCAGTTCTTC; cdr3_aa: CASSPGLSSSYNEQFF
j_call: TRBJ2-1; clone_size: NA; d_call: TRBD2; v_call: TRBV2; cdr3_nt: TGTGCCAGCAGCCGGGGAGCGGGAAGTGGCCATGAGCAGTTCTTC; cdr3_aa: CASSRGAGSGHEQFF
j_call: TRBJ2-2; clone_size: NA; d_call: TRBD1; v_call: TRBV2; cdr3_nt: TGTGCCAGCAGTAGACAGGGGGCCGGGGAGCTGTTTTTT; cdr3_aa: CASSRQGAGELFF
j_call: TRBJ1-3; clone_size: NA; d_call: NA; v_call: TRBV6-5; cdr3_nt: TGTGCCAGGACCATGACAGTTACTGGAAACACCATATATTTT; cdr3_aa: CARTMTVTGNTIYF
j_call: TRBJ2-5; clone_size: NA; d_call: NA; v_call: TRBV4-1; cdr3_nt: TGCGCCAGCAGCCAAGATTCGGATAGCTTGGAGACCCAGTACTTC; cdr3_aa: CASSQDSDSLETQYF
j_call: TRBJ2-3; clone_size: NA; d_call: NA; v_call: TRBV18; cdr3_nt: TGTGCCAGCTCACCACGGTCCAGGCCTGGCGCAGATACGCAGTATTTT; cdr3_aa: CASSPRSRPGADTQYF
j_call: TRBJ1-2; clone_size: NA; d_call: TRBD1; v_call: TRBV6-1; cdr3_nt: TGTGCCAGCACTCGGACAGGGGCTAACTATGGCTACACCTTC; cdr3_aa: CASTRTGANYGYTF
j_call: TRBJ2-5; clone_size: NA; d_call: NA; v_call: TRBV6-6; cdr3_nt: TGTGCCAGCAGAAGGGGTGGCGAGACCCAGTACTTC; cdr3_aa: CASRRGGETQYF
j_call: TRBJ1-6; clone_size: few; d_call: NA; v_call: TRBV9; cdr3_nt: TGTGCCAGCAGCGTAGGCAGCGAGGCCTATAATTCACCCCTCCACTTT; cdr3_aa: CASSVGSEAYNSPLHF
j_call: TRBJ2-2; clone_size: NA; d_call: NA; v_call: TRBV11-3; cdr3_nt: TGTGCCAGCAGACATACTAACACCGGGGAGCTGTTTTTT; cdr3_aa: CASRHTNTGELFF
j_call: TRBJ2-5; clone_size: NA; d_call: NA; v_call: TRBV6-5; cdr3_nt: TGTGCCAGCATAGGGGGGGGCGATGAGACCCAGTACTTC; cdr3_aa: CASIGGGDETQYF
j_call: TRBJ1-6; clone_size: few; d_call: TRBD1; v_call: TRBV11-2; cdr3_nt: TGTGCCAGCAGCTTAGACGGCAGGGGGTATTCACCCCTCCACTTT; cdr3_aa: CASSLDGRGYSPLHF
j_call: TRBJ2-7; clone_size: NA; d_call: TRBD1; v_call: TRBV4-1; cdr3_nt: TGCGCCAGCAGCCAAGGACAGGGACCCTCCTACGAGCAGTACTTC; cdr3_aa: CASSQGQGPSYEQYF
j_call: TRBJ2-6; clone_size: few; d_call: NA; v_call: TRBV22-1; cdr3_nt: TGTCCTGGGAGTTTACCTCGCGAACAAAGTCGGGCCAACGTCCTGACTTTC; cdr3_aa: CPGSLPREQSRANVLTF
j_call: TRBJ1-5; clone_size: NA; d_call: NA; v_call: TRBV28; cdr3_nt: TGTGCCAGCAGTTTATCGGGCAAACTCAGCAATCAGCCCCAGCATTTT; cdr3_aa: CASSLSGKLSNQPQHF
j_call: TRBJ2-4; clone_size: NA; d_call: NA; v_call: TRBV28; cdr3_nt: TGTGCCAGCAGTTTCGGGACCAAAAACATTCAGTACTTC; cdr3_aa: CASSFGTKNIQYF
j_call: TRBJ2-3; clone_size: NA; d_call: NA; v_call: TRBV4-2; cdr3_nt: TGTGCCAGCAGCCAAGTGCAGGGCACAGATACGCAGTATTTT; cdr3_aa: CASSQVQGTDTQYF
j_call: TRBJ2-5; clone_size: NA; d_call: TRBD2; v_call: TRBV7-3; cdr3_nt: TGTGCCAGCAGCTTTTCAGGGAAGGGAGGGGAGACCCAGTACTTC; cdr3_aa: CASSFSGKGGETQYF
j_call: TRBJ1-2; clone_size: NA; d_call: NA; v_call: TRBV1; cdr3_nt: TGCACCAGCAGCCAAGGGTCAGGGCGAGGCTACACCTTC; cdr3_aa: CTSSQGSGRGYTF
j_call: TRBJ1-1; clone_size: NA; d_call: NA; v_call: TRBV5-4; cdr3_nt: TGTGCCAGCAGCTTAGACGTGAGGCTGAACACTGAAGCTTTCTTT; cdr3_aa: CASSLDVRLNTEAFF
j_call: TRBJ1-6; clone_size: few; d_call: NA; v_call: TRBV6-5; cdr3_nt: TGTGCCAGCAGTTACTCCTATAATTCACCCCTCCACTTT; cdr3_aa: CASSYSYNSPLHF
j_call: TRBJ2-7; clone_size: few; d_call: TRBD1; v_call: TRBV6-1; cdr3_nt: TGTGCCAGCAGTGAAGAGACAGGGGCCTCCTACGAGCAGTACTTC; cdr3_aa: CASSEETGASYEQYF
j_call: TRBJ1-1; clone_size: NA; d_call: NA; v_call: TRBV18; cdr3_nt: TGTGCCAGCTCAGCTGGTGTGCGCGGTTACACTGAAGCTTTCTTT; cdr3_aa: CASSAGVRGYTEAFF
j_call: TRBJ2-3; clone_size: NA; d_call: TRBD2; v_call: TRBV7-7; cdr3_nt: TGTGCCAGCAGCGCGGGGACTAGCGGGGGGGCGCAGTATTTT; cdr3_aa: CASSAGTSGGAQYF
j_call: TRBJ1-1; clone_size: once; d_call: NA; v_call: TRBV7-3; cdr3_nt: TGTGCCAGCAGCTTAAGTAAGGGCACTGAAGCTTTCTTT; cdr3_aa: CASSLSKGTEAFF
j_call: TRBJ2-5; clone_size: NA; d_call: TRBD1; v_call: TRBV18; cdr3_nt: TGTGCCAGCTCACCGCGACAGGGTCGGGAGACCCAGTACTTC; cdr3_aa: CASSPRQGRETQYF
j_call: TRBJ1-5; clone_size: NA; d_call: NA; v_call: TRBV5-4; cdr3_nt: TGTGCCAGCAGCGCACAGGGAAGCAATCAGCCCCAGCATTTT; cdr3_aa: CASSAQGSNQPQHF
j_call: TRBJ1-3; clone_size: NA; d_call: NA; v_call: TRBV11-2; cdr3_nt: TGTGCCAGCAGCCCCCGGGGAGACTCTGGAAACACCATATATTTT; cdr3_aa: CASSPRGDSGNTIYF
j_call: TRBJ2-1; clone_size: few; d_call: NA; v_call: TRBV20-1; cdr3_nt: TGCAGTGCTAGAGAGTATGAGCAGTTCTTC; cdr3_aa: CSAREYEQFF